This T cell receptor (beta chain) was documented in a study of neurological immune-mediated disorders (dated by TCRdb to the late 2010s). As for the study more broadly: Among the roughly 34 multiple sclerosis patients, relapsing-remitting MS was present in about 31 and secondary progressive MS was present in 3. The cohort comprised some 71 subjects: roughly 15 HAM/TSP patients, 34 multiple sclerosis patients and some 20 healthy controls. Peripheral blood TCR-beta repertoires from HTLV-I-associated myelopathy (HAM/TSP) patients, multiple sclerosis patients and healthy controls were compared by UMI-based sequencing. Longitudinal samples, technical triplicates and paired sorted CD4+ and CD8+ T-cell subsets, alongside PBMC samples, were included among the approximately 98 TCR-beta libraries.

This clonotype was counted a few times. This clone's antigen is unknown. Within one base of it there is no much larger clone, and no base qualities were kept. To synthesize cDNA, template-switch 5'RACE was performed with a primer carrying a 10-nucleotide random unique molecular identifier so that each TCR transcript was tagged. Each sequencing run produced over 160 million TCR-beta sequences covering 15-18 subjects. Total RNA was extracted with the RNeasy kit. The KAPA Real-time Library Amplification kit was used to amplify TCR-beta VDJ regions with primers for the TCR constant region and the 5'RACE anchor. A first PCR added sample indexes and Illumina adaptors, after which a second PCR increased the library yield. The roughly 650 bp TCR product was size-selected on a 2% E-gel SizeSelection system after Ampure bead purification. Before pooling, library quality was checked on a Bioanalyzer, concentration was measured with Qubit, and libraries were quantified with the Kapa Library Quantification kit. An Illumina HiSeq 2500 was used to sequence the libraries paired-end at 2 x 150 bp. To increase sequence diversity, roughly 23-30% phiX was spiked into each library pool. Processing in the source paper ran as follows. Quality-filtered reads were processed with the UMI-based MiGEC pipeline, which removed over 75% of raw TCR sequences during error correction. VDJ genes were aligned to IMGT germline references, and clonotypes were defined by unique CDR3 amino acid sequence plus V-J genes. VDJtools evaluated clonal expansion, Shannon diversity and CDR3 relatedness (CalcPairwiseDistances, ClusterSamples); CLCbio workbench built phylogenetic trees. Clones with at least 8 unique UMIs were defined as expanded, with this threshold being based on coefficient-of-variation modelling across technical triplicates. The public reads were quality trimmed at Q25 with fastp and then assembled into clones with MiXCR by TCRdb, keeping productive beta chains. Entries that share a CDR3 protein sequence are merged under the most common genes and DNA. TCRdb, not the authors, supplied the V and J calls. Recorded for this sample are 65,000 to 70,000 distinct CDR3 sequences; over 4% of them occurred a single time. The ten largest account for roughly 2.7% of the sample.

For the unsorted PBMC libraries, 2 million PBMCs were stored in RNAlater at -80 degrees C until RNA extraction and were used to generate the libraries. The multiple sclerosis patients were enrolled in a US clinical protocol that used magnetic resonance imaging to evaluate disease progression. Peripheral blood underwent Ficoll-Hypaque density gradient centrifugation to isolate PBMCs, which were then cryopreserved in liquid nitrogen. V gives up 0 bases and J gives up 6 bases, and the segment between their germline ends measures 22 bases. From a lookup of the germline V gene, CDR1 and CDR2 are SGHRS and YFSETQ. Reading from cysteine to phenylalanine, the CDR3 counts 17 amino acids. Solely the CDR3 DNA is kept, with 51 bases framed from the first base. Overall study results and their limits: In phylogenetic analysis, the repertoires of 18 of 34 MS patients grouped into a cluster of related CDR3 sequences, which suggests a possible signature at the repertoire level. The MS cluster showed no association with clinical or MRI features, and the authors stated that larger cohorts are needed. TCR clonal expansion was highest in HAM/TSP patients and lowest in MS patients, with MS patients falling below even healthy controls. Expanded clones from different subjects shared no identical CDR3 amino acid sequences, which suggests that TCR-beta repertoires were private in all groups.

This clonotype originated in a middle-aged man with multiple sclerosis. The material sequenced was PBMCs. The chain is made from TRBV5-1 and TRBJ2-7; the D gene is possibly TRBD1 or TRBD2, with 5 bases matching each. The CDR3 protein: CASSLDIGAPQDGEQYF. The nucleotide sequence reads as follows: TGCGCCAGCAGCTTGGATATCGGGGCCCCCCAGGATGGCGAGCAGTACTTC.